These T cell receptor beta chains were read from a single sample in a study of T cells in Graves' hyperthyroidism and ophthalmopathy. MiXCR, run by TCRdb on the multiplex PCR reads, gives a single entry per CDR3 protein. The table shows roughly 520,000 distinct CDR3 sequences, with around a quarter occurring only once. Sequenced: blood. These receptors were obtained from a woman aged 30 to 39 with Graves' ophthalmopathy. Each CDR3 is given with its conserved first and last residue.

cdr3_aa: CASSYGQGLTGYTF
j_call: TRBJ1-2
v_call: TRBV6-5

cdr3_aa: CASSLGRGHEQYF
j_call: TRBJ2-7
v_call: TRBV7-3

cdr3_aa: CASSLERQGSFAGELFF
j_call: TRBJ2-2
v_call: TRBV12-3/TRBV12-4

cdr3_aa: CASSPRDGQRRVYGYTF
j_call: TRBJ1-2
v_call: TRBV6-4

cdr3_aa: CASSLGQANTGELFF
j_call: TRBJ2-2
v_call: TRBV7-6

cdr3_aa: CASSLGPGTRGETQYF
j_call: TRBJ2-5
v_call: TRBV28

cdr3_aa: CAWSKKGGNQPQHF
j_call: TRBJ1-5
v_call: TRBV30

cdr3_aa: CASSSWASGRTGELFF
j_call: TRBJ2-2
v_call: TRBV5-1

cdr3_aa: CASGGALGVAKNIQYF
j_call: TRBJ2-4
v_call: TRBV28

cdr3_aa: CASSFYAAGTGGELFF
j_call: TRBJ2-2
v_call: TRBV5-1

cdr3_aa: CASSRPSGWEQYF
j_call: TRBJ2-7
v_call: TRBV28

cdr3_aa: CASSEGTEGNTIYF
j_call: TRBJ1-3
v_call: TRBV2

cdr3_aa: CASSPPSDETQYF
j_call: TRBJ2-5
v_call: TRBV18

cdr3_aa: CASSIVSGSNQPQHF
j_call: TRBJ1-5
v_call: TRBV19

cdr3_aa: CASSSEDRDEQYF
j_call: TRBJ2-7
v_call: TRBV28

cdr3_aa: CASSMSRGVNTEAFF
j_call: TRBJ1-1
v_call: TRBV7-2

cdr3_aa: CASSEARGVSSYEQYF
j_call: TRBJ2-7
v_call: TRBV6-1

cdr3_aa: CATSTGQGAKVAGYTF
j_call: TRBJ1-2
v_call: TRBV15

cdr3_aa: CASITSGNYGYTF
j_call: TRBJ1-2
v_call: TRBV28

cdr3_aa: CASSYSLTALLNYGYTF
j_call: TRBJ1-2
v_call: TRBV6-2/TRBV6-3